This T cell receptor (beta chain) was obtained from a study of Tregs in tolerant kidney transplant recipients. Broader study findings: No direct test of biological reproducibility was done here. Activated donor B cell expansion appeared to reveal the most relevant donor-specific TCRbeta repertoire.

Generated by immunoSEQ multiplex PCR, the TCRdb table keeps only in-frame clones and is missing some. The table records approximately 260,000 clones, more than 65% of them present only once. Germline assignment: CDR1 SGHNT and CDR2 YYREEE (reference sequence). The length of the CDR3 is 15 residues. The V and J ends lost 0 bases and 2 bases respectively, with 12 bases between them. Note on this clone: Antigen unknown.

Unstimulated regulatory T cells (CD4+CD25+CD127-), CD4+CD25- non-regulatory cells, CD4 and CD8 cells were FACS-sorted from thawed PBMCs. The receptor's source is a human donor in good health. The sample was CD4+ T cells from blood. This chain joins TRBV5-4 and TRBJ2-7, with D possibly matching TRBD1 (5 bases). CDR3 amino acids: CASSLAVGAPYEQYF. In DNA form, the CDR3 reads TGTGCCAGCAGCTTGGCCGTAGGGGCCCCCTACGAGCAGTACTTC.